This entry lists 20 T cell receptor beta chains sequenced from one sample in a study of post-analysis software for immune sequencing data. Study-wide points: TRBV segments more frequent in patients than in controls numbered roughly 5 and included TRBV5-6, TRBV5-1 and TRBV20-1.

The library was made from cDNA and included unique molecular identifiers. TCRdb called the PCR reads again in MiXCR, with one record for every CDR3 protein. The sample consists of about 430,000 distinct CDR3 sequences, roughly 38% of them appearing once. No antigen is known for these receptors. The sequencing sample was made of blood. These receptor sequences come from a girl aged 2 to 9 with multiple sclerosis.

This sequence joins TRBV30 and TRBJ2-7; no definite D call. Germline V gene lookup returns CDR1 GTSNPN and CDR2 SVGIG (reference sequence). The CDR3 contains 11 residues. The germline V and J ends were trimmed by 2 bases and 3 bases, with 5 bases remaining between them. The CDR3 region is CAWSRDYEQYF. Written as DNA, the CDR3 is TGTGCCTGGAGTAGGGACTACGAGCAGTACTTC.

This clonotype was picked up a small number of times. The gene calls are TRBV6-1 and TRBJ2-7; possibly TRBD2 for D (7 bases). Germline V lookup: CDR1 MNHNS, CDR2 SASEGT. V was clipped by 6 bases and J by 11 bases, with 17 bases between them. The CDR3 runs 12 residues. In DNA, the CDR3 is TGTGCCAGCAGACCGGGACAACGGGAGGAGTACTTC. Amino acids: CASRPGQREEYF.

This chain uses TRBV15 with TRBJ1-2; 10 bases fit TRBD1. The junction had 8 bases not matched to a gene; V was cut back by 7 bases and J by 6 bases. Germline values: CDR1 LNHNV, CDR2 YYDKDF (reference sequence). The CDR3 loop spans 14 amino acids. CDR3 sequence (DNA): TGTGCCACCACACCCGACAGGGGGCCGGATGGCTACACCTTC. This translates into CATTPDRGPDGYTF.

This sequence joins TRBV4-1 and TRBJ2-7; tentative D call: TRBD1 (6 bases). Trimming left V 4 bases short and J 12 bases short, with 13 bases between. In germline, CDR1 is MGHRA, CDR2 YSYEKL. The CDR3 is 11 amino acids. This CDR3 is CASSRGQFTYF. DNA of the CDR3: TGCGCCAGCAGCCGCGGACAGTTTACGTACTTC.

This clonotype was found a few times. This chain uses TRBV29-1 with TRBJ2-1; D possibly corresponds to TRBD1 (5 bases). Trimming shortened V by 2 bases and J by 5 bases, and 13 bases separated the two germline ends. Germline V gives CDR1 SQVTM, CDR2 ANQGSEA. The CDR3 has 14 residues. DNA for the CDR3: TGCAGCGTTGAAACAGGATACGACGACAATGAGCAGTTCTTC. Translated: CSVETGYDDNEQFF.

This clonotype was recorded at least ten times. The genes are TRBV27 and TRBJ2-7, with D possibly matching TRBD2 (6 bases). The CDR3 contains 13 residues. V was trimmed by 0 bases and J by 6 bases, leaving 9 bases between them. Germline loops: CDR1 MNHEY, CDR2 SMNVEV (reference sequence). The CDR3 spells CASSLSGGGEQYF. The DNA of the CDR3 is TGTGCCAGCAGTTTATCGGGGGGTGGCGAGCAGTACTTC.

The chain combines TRBV29-1 with TRBJ1-2; D is uncertain. In germline, CDR1 is SQVTM, CDR2 ANQGSEA. Trimming left V 0 bases short and J 0 bases short, with 8 bases between. This CDR3 region has 14 residues. In DNA form, the CDR3 reads TGCAGCGTTGAAGACAGATTCTCTAACTATGGCTACACCTTC. Its protein is CSVEDRFSNYGYTF.

This clonotype was found many times. The chain couples TRBV11-2 to TRBJ2-3; no definite D call. This CDR3 is built from 12 residues. V was cut by 1 base and J by 10 bases, with 9 bases left in between. Germline V gene data show CDR1 as SGHAT and CDR2 as FQNNGV. The CDR3 loop reads CASSLGAMAQYF. CDR3 nucleotides: TGTGCCAGCAGCTTAGGGGCTATGGCGCAGTATTTT.

A few counts support this clonotype. The CDR3 protein is CSARDFSGGHNEQFF. The CDR3 DNA sequence: TGCAGTGCTAGAGATTTTAGCGGGGGGCACAATGAGCAGTTCTTC. The chain joins TRBV20-1 to TRBJ2-1; 10 nucleotides match TRBD2. This CDR3 spans 15 amino acids. Looked up from germline, CDR1 is DFQATT and CDR2 is SNEGSKA (reference sequence). Trimming removed 0 bases from V and 5 bases from J; junction bases left unmatched: 4.

The chain employs TRBV5-1 and TRBJ2-2; D unclear. CDR1 SGHRS and CDR2 YFSETQ come from the germline V gene. V was trimmed by 4 bases and J by 0 bases, leaving 13 bases between them. The CDR3 totals 16 residues. The CDR3 protein is CASSPEVPSNTGELFF. The CDR3 DNA follows: TGCGCCAGCAGCCCGGAAGTACCCTCGAACACCGGGGAGCTGTTTTTT.

This clonotype showed up just a few times. The V gene is TRBV5-1, the J gene TRBJ2-3, with unresolved D. The germline V gene encodes CDR1 SGHRS and CDR2 YFSETQ. The CDR3 runs 18 residues. Trimming stripped 0 bases from V and 0 bases from J, with 17 bases between. The CDR3 region has the DNA TGCGCCAGCAGCTTGGCCCAAAGGGCATCTTCTAGCACAGATACGCAGTATTTT. This translates into CASSLAQRASSSTDTQYF.

The V call is TRBV4-3, the J call TRBJ2-7; no clear D gene. CDR1 and CDR2 (germline): LGHNA, YSLEER. The CDR3 consists of 16 residues. The V and J ends lost 0 bases and 4 bases respectively, with 16 bases between them. The CDR3 loop reads CASSQDYAGFWYEQYF. CDR3 bases: TGCGCCAGCAGCCAAGATTACGCTGGGTTTTGGTACGAGCAGTACTTC.

The V and J genes are TRBV28 and TRBJ2-7; TRBD2 agrees at 7 bases. V trimming: 5 bases; J trimming: 6 bases; junction bases outside the gene matches: 13. This CDR3 comprises 15 residues. From germline, CDR1 is MDHEN and CDR2 SYDVKM. This chain's CDR3 is CASSIGTGGSSEQYF. CDR3 sequence (DNA): TGTGCCAGCAGTATCGGGACTGGCGGGAGCAGCGAGCAGTACTTC.

V usage is TRBV7-2 and J usage is TRBJ2-3, with a weak D call TRBD1 (5 bases). CDR1 and CDR2 (germline): SGHTA, FQGNSA. The CDR3 has 16 amino acids. V was shortened by 6 bases and J by 0 bases, with 16 bases between the two germline ends. CDR3 bases: TGTGCCAGCAGGCCTCCCAGGGTGGGTAGCACAGATACGCAGTATTTT. As protein: CASRPPRVGSTDTQYF.

This sequence joins TRBV28 and TRBJ1-2, with a tentative D call TRBD1 (6 bases). Germline CDR1 reads MDHEN; CDR2 reads SYDVKM. The CDR3 totals 15 residues. The ends were cut back, 6 bases at V and 3 bases at J, with 17 bases in the middle. The CDR3: CASRGLGRGDYGYTF. In DNA form, the CDR3 reads TGTGCCAGCAGGGGTCTAGGTAGGGGGGACTATGGCTACACCTTC.

V is TRBV12-3 or TRBV12-4 and J is TRBJ2-1; D gene unclear. This CDR3 has 14 amino acids. Trimming left V 1 base short and J 3 bases short, with 7 bases between. CDR3 sequence (DNA): TGTGCCAGCAGTTTAGTCCAGGACTACAATGAGCAGTTCTTC. Its translation: CASSLVQDYNEQFF.

The chain carries TRBV4-1 and TRBJ2-3, with D perhaps assigned TRBD1 or TRBD2 (5 bases each). CDR3 size: 15 residues. Trimming stripped 1 base from V and 2 bases from J, with 10 bases between. The germline V gene has CDR1 MGHRA and CDR2 YSYEKL. This chain's CDR3 is CASSQAGRTTDTQYF. The CDR3 DNA reads as TGCGCCAGCAGCCAAGCGGGACGGACCACAGATACGCAGTATTTT.

V is TRBV18 and J is TRBJ2-3, with 9 bases identical to TRBD1. After removal of 6 bases from V and 2 bases from J, the junction contained 9 bases not matched to a gene. The CDR3 is made up of 16 amino acids. Germline V gives CDR1 KGHSH, CDR2 LQKENI. This CDR3 reads CASSQQGAGNTDTQYF. The CDR3 nucleotides read TGTGCCAGCTCTCAACAGGGGGCCGGTAACACAGATACGCAGTATTTT.

This sequence joins TRBV7-9 and TRBJ2-1, with a possible D match to TRBD2 (5 bases). Trimming left V 1 base short and J 14 bases short, with 15 bases between. Germline V gene data show CDR1 as SEHNR and CDR2 as FQNEAQ (reference sequence). This CDR3 spans 13 amino acids. The CDR3, as DNA: TGTGCCAGCAGCTTAGAGTCGGAAGGAGGCGAGTTCTTC. Translating it yields CASSLESEGGEFF.

The rearrangement uses TRBV11-2 and TRBJ2-3; TRBD1 aligns across 8 bases. The CDR3 runs 16 residues. V lost 4 bases, J lost 3 bases, and 9 bases stayed unmatched. Germline-derived CDR1 and CDR2 are SGHAT and FQNNGV. The CDR3 nucleotides read TGTGCCAGCAGCTCACAGGGGGGCGGAAATACAGATACGCAGTATTTT. Translated, it gives CASSSQGGGNTDTQYF.